This TCR beta chain was captured by sequencing in a study of T cell responses to AZD1222 COVID-19 vaccine. The assay was immunoSEQ multiplex PCR, and TCRdb's table has in-frame clones only and misses some. This sample has about 150,000 clones, with approximately 83% found just once. The V gene end was trimmed by 4 bases and the J gene end by 15 bases; junction bases not matched to a gene: 8. The germline CDR1 and CDR2 sequences are SGHRS and YFSETQ. The CDR3 totals 13 residues. The starting material was peripheral blood, obtained on day 0 of AZD1222 vaccination. V and J are TRBV5-1 and TRBJ2-1, with TRBD2 identical over 12 bases. This sequence was found in an adult in good health. CDR3 loop: CASSARLAGELFF. CDR3 DNA: TGCGCCAGCAGCGCCCGACTAGCGGGAGAGTTGTTCTTC.